One sample yielded the 14 T cell receptor beta chains listed below, sequenced in a study of cytomegalovirus exposure and HLA in healthy donors. The study ran its PCR with 60 Vbeta and 13 Jbeta primers. The repertoire was sequenced with immunoSEQ multiplex PCR; TCRdb's copy has only in-frame clones and lacks some. Of around 200,000 clones in the sample, around 75% were seen once. Source material: PBMCs. These receptors were obtained from a male donor in good health and CMV-seronegative.

The chain carries TRBV28 and TRBJ2-1; TRBD2 matches at 8 bases. This CDR3 has 14 amino acids. The germline V gene has CDR1 MDHEN and CDR2 SYDVKM. V lost 11 bases and J lost 8; bases outside the gene matches: 14. The CDR3 spells CAAWGAGGPDEQFF. The CDR3 nucleotides read TGTGCCGCCTGGGGGGCGGGAGGTCCTGATGAGCAGTTCTTC.

The chain couples TRBV27 to TRBJ2-1; D unclear. This CDR3 contains 13 residues. The V end lost 6 bases, the J end lost 9 bases, and 15 bases lay between the germline ends. The germline V gene has CDR1 MNHEY and CDR2 SMNVEV (reference sequence). DNA for the CDR3: TGTGCCAGCAGGGTTGGCCGTGGCGGTGAGCAGTTCTTC. Translating it yields CASRVGRGGEQFF.

The CDR3 DNA is TGTGCCAGCAGGGCCGGCGGAGGAAGCAATGAGCAGTTCTTC. Protein product: CASRAGGGSNEQFF. The chain joins TRBV6-5 to TRBJ2-1; a weak D match, TRBD2 (5 bases). The CDR3 has 14 residues. Trimming removed 6 bases from V and 6 bases from J, with 15 bases in between. CDR1 and CDR2 from the germline V gene are MNHEY and SVGAGI.

This clone was seen just once. The chain is built from TRBV18 and TRBJ1-5, with D possibly being TRBD1 (5 bases). Trimming removed 3 bases from V and 3 bases from J, with 9 bases in between. There are 14 residues in the CDR3. The germline V gene encodes CDR1 KGHSH and CDR2 LQKENI. The CDR3 region is CASSPQQDNQPQHF. CDR3 in DNA: TGTGCCAGCTCACCGCAACAGGACAATCAGCCCCAGCATTTT. The variable domain in full, completed from reference TRBV18 and TRBJ1-5, reads NAGVMQNPRHLVRRRGQEARLRCSPMKGHSHVYWYRQLPEEGLKFMVYLQKENIIDESGMPKERFSAEFPKEGPSILRIQQVVRGDSAAYFCASSPQQDNQPQHFGDGTRLSIL.

The CDR3 region is CASSLGGGQGYEQYF. CDR3 nucleotides: TGCGCCAGCAGCTTGGGTGGGGGACAGGGCTACGAGCAGTACTTC. J is TRBJ2-5 and V is TRBV5-1; 9 nucleotides match TRBD1. The better agreement between TRBJ2-7 and the DNA end casts doubt on the J call. The CDR3 totals 15 residues. The germline V gene encodes CDR1 SGHRS and CDR2 YFSETQ.

This chain uses TRBV4-3 with TRBJ2-2; possible D gene TRBD1, 6 bases. Deletions cut 6 bases from V and 4 bases from J, with 24 bases between. This CDR3 comprises 18 residues. Germline values: CDR1 LGHNA, CDR2 YSLEER. For the CDR3, the DNA is TGCGCCAGCAGGCAAACCCGGGCTGGGACATCGCGCACCGGGGAGCTGTTTTTT. Protein product: CASRQTRAGTSRTGELFF.

The chain has TRBV4-2 and TRBJ2-1, with 12 bases that match TRBD2. The junction had 8 bases not matched to a gene; V was cut back by 4 bases and J by 7 bases. The CDR3 sequence is 16 residues long. Per germline, CDR1 LGHNA and CDR2 YNFKEQ. For the CDR3, the DNA is TGTGCCAGCAGCCCGAGACTAGCGGGAGAATGGAATGAGCAGTTCTTC. Translating gives CASSPRLAGEWNEQFF.

The CDR3 DNA sequence: TGTGCCAGTATTCGGACAACTAGCGGGGGGAATGAGCAGTTCTTC. Translating it yields CASIRTTSGGNEQFF. The V and J genes are TRBV19 and TRBJ2-1, with 12 bases lining up with TRBD2. CDR1 and CDR2 from the germline V gene are LNHDA and SQIVND (reference sequence). With 7 bases clipped from V and 7 bases from J, the junction kept 8 bases outside the gene matches. This CDR3 region has 15 residues. Combining the CDR3 with reference TRBV19 and TRBJ2-1 gives the whole variable domain DGGITQSPKYLFRKEGQNVTLSCEQNLNHDAMYWYRQDPGQGLRLIYYSQIVNDFQKGDIAEGYSVSREKKESFPLTVTSAQKNPTAFYLCASIRTTSGGNEQFFGPGTRLTVL.

The rearrangement links TRBV28 to TRBJ1-5, with 9 positions matching TRBD1. Germline loops: CDR1 MDHEN, CDR2 SYDVKM. Trimming cost V 6 bases and J 2 bases; bases outside gene matches: 5. CDR3 length: 15 amino acids. The CDR3 region is CASSHRGQGNQPQHF. The CDR3 coding sequence is TGTGCCAGCAGCCACAGGGGGCAGGGCAATCAGCCCCAGCATTTT. The full variable domain, completed using reference TRBV28 and TRBJ1-5, is DVKVTQSSRYLVKRTGEKVFLECVQDMDHENMFWYRQDPGLGLRLIYFSYDVKMKEKGDIPEGYSVSREKKERFSLILESASTNQTSMYLCASSHRGQGNQPQHFGDGTRLSIL.

Only one count was recorded for this clone. The gene calls are TRBV6-5 and TRBJ1-2; the match to TRBD1 covers 10 bases. Per germline, CDR1 MNHEY and CDR2 SVGAGI. This CDR3 is built from 14 residues. The junction had 3 bases not matched to a gene; V was cut back by 5 bases and J by 3 bases. Here the CDR3 DNA reads TGTGCCAGCAGTAAGACAGGGGGCGACTATGGCTACACCTTC. It is translated as CASSKTGGDYGYTF.

For the CDR3, the DNA is TGTGCCAGCAGTCCGGACACCGCGAACACCGGGGAGCTGTTTTTT. It yields the protein CASSPDTANTGELFF. The chain joins TRBV11-3 to TRBJ2-2; the D gene is possibly TRBD1 (5 bases). Germline V gene lookup returns CDR1 SGHNT and CDR2 YENEEA. The CDR3 totals 15 residues. V was cut by 6 bases and J by 0 bases, with 11 bases left in between.

This clone was recorded once. The genes are TRBV5-4 and TRBJ1-3, with D possibly matching TRBD1 (5 bases). Germline V gene lookup returns CDR1 SGHNT and CDR2 YYREEE (reference sequence). The V end lost 2 bases, the J end lost 6 bases, and 15 bases lay between the germline ends. The CDR3 totals 15 residues. CDR3 region: CASSLRAGPENTIYF. DNA of the CDR3: TGTGCCAGCAGCTTAAGGGCAGGGCCTGAAAACACCATATATTTT.

This clone was picked up a small number of times. The genes are TRBV4-1 and TRBJ1-5; D may be TRBD1 (6 bases). V was clipped by 1 base and J by 0 bases, with 10 bases between them. Germline CDR1 reads MGHRA; CDR2 reads YSYEKL. This CDR3 is built from 16 residues. The chain's CDR3 is CASSQGGGYSNQPQHF. For the CDR3, the DNA is TGCGCCAGCAGCCAAGGTGGGGGCTATAGCAATCAGCCCCAGCATTTT.

A single count supports this clone. The junction departs from the called germline gene at one end, perhaps through a read error. The J gene is TRBJ1-2, the V gene TRBV7-9, with TRBD1 as a possible D gene (5 bases). The germline gives CDR1 SEHNR, CDR2 FQNEAQ (reference sequence). This CDR3 comprises 13 residues. The CDR3 spells CSSSLATDYGYTF. For the CDR3, the DNA is TGTTCCAGCAGCTTAGCGACAGACTATGGCTACACCTTC.